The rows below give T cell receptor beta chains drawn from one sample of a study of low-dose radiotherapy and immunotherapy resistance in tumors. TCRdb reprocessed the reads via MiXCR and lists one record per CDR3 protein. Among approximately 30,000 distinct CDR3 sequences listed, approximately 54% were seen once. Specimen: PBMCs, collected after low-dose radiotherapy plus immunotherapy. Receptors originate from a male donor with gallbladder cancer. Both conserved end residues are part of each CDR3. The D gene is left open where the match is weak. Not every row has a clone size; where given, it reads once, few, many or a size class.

CDR3aa: CSVNEEGATDTQYF; CDR3nt: TGCAGCGTCAACGAGGAGGGGGCCACAGATACGCAGTATTTT; v_gene: TRBV29-1; j_gene: TRBJ2-3; d_gene: -; abundance: medium-sized
CDR3aa: CAWSDGASYEQYF; CDR3nt: TGTGCCTGGAGCGACGGTGCCTCCTACGAGCAGTACTTC; v_gene: TRBV30; j_gene: TRBJ2-7; d_gene: -; abundance: medium-sized
CDR3aa: CASSGRQSNQPQHF; CDR3nt: TGTGCCAGCAGTGGACGTCAAAGCAATCAGCCCCAGCATTTT; v_gene: TRBV2; j_gene: TRBJ1-5; d_gene: -; abundance: few
CDR3aa: CASSRKWTGDSNQPQHF; CDR3nt: TGTGCCAGTAGTAGGAAATGGACAGGAGATAGCAATCAGCCCCAGCATTTT; v_gene: TRBV19; j_gene: TRBJ1-5; d_gene: TRBD1; abundance: few
CDR3aa: CASSLALAGGLTDTQYF; CDR3nt: TGTGCCAGCAGTTTAGCGCTAGCGGGGGGTCTAACAGATACGCAGTATTTT; v_gene: TRBV12-3/TRBV12-4; j_gene: TRBJ2-3; d_gene: TRBD2; abundance: -
CDR3aa: CASSVDGGRQETQYF; CDR3nt: TGTGCCAGCAGCGTTGATGGCGGGAGACAAGAGACCCAGTACTTC; v_gene: TRBV9; j_gene: TRBJ2-5; d_gene: TRBD2; abundance: -
CDR3aa: CASSPLQGYYGYTF; CDR3nt: TGTGCCAGCAGCCCATTACAGGGGTACTATGGCTACACCTTC; v_gene: TRBV14; j_gene: TRBJ1-2; d_gene: TRBD1; abundance: many
CDR3aa: CASSSETQYF; CDR3nt: TGTGCCAGCAGTTCAGAGACCCAGTACTTC; v_gene: TRBV28; j_gene: TRBJ2-5; d_gene: -; abundance: medium-sized
CDR3aa: CASLMSDSYNEQFF; CDR3nt: TGTGCCTCCCTTATGAGCGACTCCTACAATGAGCAGTTCTTC; v_gene: TRBV2; j_gene: TRBJ2-1; d_gene: -; abundance: medium-sized
CDR3aa: CASSLSGTTTNEKLFF; CDR3nt: TGTGCCAGCAGTTTATCCGGCACAACAACTAATGAAAAACTGTTTTTT; v_gene: TRBV28; j_gene: TRBJ1-4; d_gene: -; abundance: -
CDR3aa: CSVEGIVADTQYF; CDR3nt: TGCAGCGTTGAGGGGATAGTAGCAGATACGCAGTATTTT; v_gene: TRBV29-1; j_gene: TRBJ2-3; d_gene: -; abundance: -
CDR3aa: CASSPGSGRYNEQFF; CDR3nt: TGTGCCAGCTCACCGGGTAGCGGGAGGTACAATGAGCAGTTCTTC; v_gene: TRBV18; j_gene: TRBJ2-1; d_gene: TRBD2; abundance: many
CDR3aa: CASSMVGRNSGNTIYF; CDR3nt: TGTGCCAGTAGTATGGTTGGCAGAAACTCTGGAAACACCATATATTTT; v_gene: TRBV19; j_gene: TRBJ1-3; d_gene: -; abundance: -
CDR3aa: CSVRDSSYEQYF; CDR3nt: TGCAGCGTTCGGGACAGCTCCTACGAGCAGTACTTC; v_gene: TRBV29-1; j_gene: TRBJ2-7; d_gene: TRBD1; abundance: many
CDR3aa: CASGWGLAGTGELFF; CDR3nt: TGTGCTAGTGGTTGGGGACTAGCGGGTACCGGGGAGCTGTTTTTT; v_gene: TRBV12-5; j_gene: TRBJ2-2; d_gene: TRBD2; abundance: -
CDR3aa: CASNQGSQPQHF; CDR3nt: TGTGCCAGCAACCAGGGAAGTCAGCCCCAGCATTTT; v_gene: TRBV11-3; j_gene: TRBJ1-5; d_gene: -; abundance: -
CDR3aa: CASSLVGGGTGELFF; CDR3nt: TGTGCCAGCAGCTTAGTTGGGGGCGGCACCGGGGAGCTGTTTTTT; v_gene: TRBV13; j_gene: TRBJ2-2; d_gene: -; abundance: -
CDR3aa: CASSRAGGGGSPLHF; CDR3nt: TGTGCCAGCAGTCGGGCAGGGGGCGGGGGTTCACCCCTCCACTTT; v_gene: TRBV28; j_gene: TRBJ1-6; d_gene: TRBD1; abundance: many
CDR3aa: CATNQGGNTEAFF; CDR3nt: TGTGCCACCAATCAGGGGGGGAACACTGAAGCTTTCTTT; v_gene: TRBV6-1; j_gene: TRBJ1-1; d_gene: TRBD1; abundance: -
CDR3aa: CASSSGQLFDGELFF; CDR3nt: TGTGCCAGCAGTTCGGGACAGCTATTCGACGGGGAGCTGTTTTTT; v_gene: TRBV7-6; j_gene: TRBJ2-2; d_gene: TRBD1; abundance: -
CDR3aa: CASSLAGGLAEKLFF; CDR3nt: TGTGCCAGCAGCTTAGCGGGAGGTTTGGCTGAAAAACTGTTTTTT; v_gene: TRBV7-9; j_gene: TRBJ1-4; d_gene: -; abundance: -
CDR3aa: CASRNRGLAADTQYF; CDR3nt: TGTGCCAGCAGGAACAGGGGGCTCGCTGCAGATACGCAGTATTTT; v_gene: TRBV6-4; j_gene: TRBJ2-3; d_gene: TRBD1; abundance: -
CDR3aa: CASSSPGGDYNEQFF; CDR3nt: TGCGCCAGCAGCTCTCCCGGGGGAGACTACAATGAGCAGTTCTTC; v_gene: TRBV5-1; j_gene: TRBJ2-1; d_gene: -; abundance: -
CDR3aa: CSARRREYPYGYTF; CDR3nt: TGCAGTGCTCGACGAAGGGAGTACCCCTATGGCTACACCTTC; v_gene: TRBV20-1; j_gene: TRBJ1-2; d_gene: -; abundance: -
CDR3aa: CASSLKVGATDTQYF; CDR3nt: TGTGCCAGCAGCTTGAAGGTCGGCGCCACAGATACGCAGTATTTT; v_gene: TRBV5-3; j_gene: TRBJ2-3; d_gene: -; abundance: -
CDR3aa: CASSPGSNQPQHF; CDR3nt: TGTGCCAGCAGTCCCGGGAGCAATCAGCCCCAGCATTTT; v_gene: TRBV6-2/TRBV6-3; j_gene: TRBJ1-5; d_gene: -; abundance: -
CDR3aa: CASSFAADYGYTF; CDR3nt: TGTGCCAGCAGTTTTGCGGCGGACTATGGCTACACCTTC; v_gene: TRBV27; j_gene: TRBJ1-2; d_gene: -; abundance: many
CDR3aa: CASSRGGSADEQYF; CDR3nt: TGTGCCAGCAGCCGGGGTGGTAGCGCAGACGAGCAGTACTTC; v_gene: TRBV5-4; j_gene: TRBJ2-7; d_gene: -; abundance: -
CDR3aa: CASSLAGGGGTGTEAFF; CDR3nt: TGCGCCAGCAGCTTGGCCGGTGGGGGTGGAACAGGCACTGAAGCTTTCTTT; v_gene: TRBV5-1; j_gene: TRBJ1-1; d_gene: -; abundance: -
CDR3aa: CASSGPGQGGIQYF; CDR3nt: TGCGCCAGCAGCGGGCCGGGACAGGGTGGCATTCAGTACTTC; v_gene: TRBV5-1; j_gene: TRBJ2-4; d_gene: TRBD1; abundance: many
CDR3aa: CASSEIDSSNQPQHF; CDR3nt: TGTGCCAGCAGTGAAATAGACAGTAGCAATCAGCCCCAGCATTTT; v_gene: TRBV6-2/TRBV6-3; j_gene: TRBJ1-5; d_gene: -; abundance: -
CDR3aa: CASSFGTGTGELFF; CDR3nt: TGTGCCAGCAGCTTCGGGACAGGCACCGGGGAGCTGTTTTTT; v_gene: TRBV5-6; j_gene: TRBJ2-2; d_gene: TRBD1; abundance: -
CDR3aa: CASSPRAGLSTDTQYF; CDR3nt: TGTGCCAGCAGTCCCCGAGCGGGGCTTAGCACAGATACGCAGTATTTT; v_gene: TRBV12-3/TRBV12-4; j_gene: TRBJ2-3; d_gene: TRBD2; abundance: many
CDR3aa: CASSDGGYTF; CDR3nt: TGTGCCAGCAGTGATGGAGGCTACACCTTC; v_gene: TRBV25-1; j_gene: TRBJ1-2; d_gene: -; abundance: once
CDR3aa: CASSPDRAVSYEQYF; CDR3nt: TGTGCCAGCAGTCCAGACAGGGCTGTCTCCTACGAGCAGTACTTC; v_gene: TRBV2; j_gene: TRBJ2-7; d_gene: TRBD1; abundance: -
CDR3aa: CASSLGGGSNQPQHF; CDR3nt: TGTGCCAGCAGCTTAGGAGGGGGAAGCAATCAGCCCCAGCATTTT; v_gene: TRBV7-2; j_gene: TRBJ1-5; d_gene: -; abundance: -
CDR3aa: CASSLTGQGRGDTQYF; CDR3nt: TGTGCCAGCAGCTTAACCGGGCAGGGGAGAGGAGATACGCAGTATTTT; v_gene: TRBV7-8; j_gene: TRBJ2-3; d_gene: -; abundance: many
CDR3aa: CASSRLDSYGYTF; CDR3nt: TGTGCCAGTAGTCGCCTGGACAGCTATGGCTACACCTTC; v_gene: TRBV28; j_gene: TRBJ1-2; d_gene: -; abundance: -
CDR3aa: CASSFSEQPKTQYF; CDR3nt: TGCGCCAGCAGCTTCTCGGAACAGCCGAAGACCCAGTACTTC; v_gene: TRBV5-1; j_gene: TRBJ2-5; d_gene: -; abundance: -
CDR3aa: CASSFARDLRREETQYF; CDR3nt: TGTGCCAGCAGCTTCGCCAGGGATTTAAGGAGAGAAGAGACCCAGTACTTC; v_gene: TRBV7-9; j_gene: TRBJ2-5; d_gene: -; abundance: -
CDR3aa: CASSLRQGPGELFF; CDR3nt: TGCGCCAGCAGCTTACGACAGGGACCCGGGGAGCTGTTTTTT; v_gene: TRBV5-1; j_gene: TRBJ2-2; d_gene: TRBD1; abundance: many
CDR3aa: CASSPSYAGAYNEQFF; CDR3nt: TGTGCCAGCAGCCCCTCCTATGCGGGGGCCTACAATGAGCAGTTCTTC; v_gene: TRBV11-2; j_gene: TRBJ2-1; d_gene: TRBD2; abundance: -
CDR3aa: CSVEDGKGESYEQYF; CDR3nt: TGCAGCGTTGAAGATGGAAAGGGTGAGTCCTACGAGCAGTACTTC; v_gene: TRBV29-1; j_gene: TRBJ2-7; d_gene: -; abundance: many
CDR3aa: CASSDGGRNEAFF; CDR3nt: TGTGCCAGCAGTGATGGGGGGAGGAACGAAGCTTTCTTT; v_gene: TRBV25-1; j_gene: TRBJ1-1; d_gene: -; abundance: many
CDR3aa: CASQAAGGTQYF; CDR3nt: TGTGCCAGTCAGGCGGCAGGGGGGACCCAGTACTTC; v_gene: TRBV28; j_gene: TRBJ2-5; d_gene: TRBD1; abundance: many
CDR3aa: CASSLGTGGNTGELFF; CDR3nt: TGTGCCAGCAGTTTAGGGACAGGGGGCAACACCGGGGAGCTGTTTTTT; v_gene: TRBV28; j_gene: TRBJ2-2; d_gene: TRBD1; abundance: many
CDR3aa: CSASLVDTQYF; CDR3nt: TGCAGTGCTAGCCTCGTAGATACGCAGTATTTT; v_gene: TRBV20-1; j_gene: TRBJ2-3; d_gene: -; abundance: -
CDR3aa: CASSAPLGAMNTEAFF; CDR3nt: TGCGCCAGCAGCGCGCCCCTGGGGGCTATGAACACTGAAGCTTTCTTT; v_gene: TRBV5-1; j_gene: TRBJ1-1; d_gene: -; abundance: -
CDR3aa: CSAGTGLAGGLRNIQYF; CDR3nt: TGCAGCGCCGGAACCGGACTAGCGGGAGGGTTGCGAAACATTCAGTACTTC; v_gene: TRBV29-1; j_gene: TRBJ2-4; d_gene: TRBD2; abundance: -
CDR3aa: CASSHRTGFEKLFF; CDR3nt: TGTGCCAGCAGCCATAGGACAGGGTTTGAAAAACTGTTTTTT; v_gene: TRBV4-2; j_gene: TRBJ1-4; d_gene: TRBD1; abundance: many
CDR3aa: CASSAGQGANEQFF; CDR3nt: TGCGCCAGCAGCGCGGGACAGGGAGCGAATGAGCAGTTCTTC; v_gene: TRBV5-1; j_gene: TRBJ2-1; d_gene: TRBD1; abundance: -
CDR3aa: CASSLPGWNTEAFF; CDR3nt: TGTGCCAGCAGCTTACCGGGCTGGAACACTGAAGCTTTCTTT; v_gene: TRBV7-9; j_gene: TRBJ1-1; d_gene: -; abundance: -
CDR3aa: CASSPTGRVGPYEQYF; CDR3nt: TGTGCCAGCAGCCCAACAGGACGTGTGGGGCCCTACGAGCAGTACTTC; v_gene: TRBV11-2; j_gene: TRBJ2-7; d_gene: -; abundance: -
CDR3aa: CASSAGTYTEAFF; CDR3nt: TGTGCCAGCAGCGCCGGGACCTACACTGAAGCTTTCTTT; v_gene: TRBV7-9; j_gene: TRBJ1-1; d_gene: -; abundance: many
CDR3aa: CASSLFQGVFNEQFF; CDR3nt: TGTGCCAGCAGCTTATTTCAGGGGGTGTTCAATGAGCAGTTCTTC; v_gene: TRBV7-9; j_gene: TRBJ2-1; d_gene: TRBD1; abundance: -
CDR3aa: CSASVGGHSNNEQFF; CDR3nt: TGCAGTGCTAGTGTCGGGGGGCATTCAAACAATGAGCAGTTCTTC; v_gene: TRBV20-1; j_gene: TRBJ2-1; d_gene: -; abundance: -
CDR3aa: CASSQPEGAGSLEQFF; CDR3nt: TGTGCCAGCAGTCAACCCGAGGGAGCGGGGTCCCTCGAGCAGTTCTTC; v_gene: TRBV6-6; j_gene: TRBJ2-1; d_gene: TRBD2; abundance: -
CDR3aa: CASSYGTSGSRGEQFF; CDR3nt: TGTGCCAGCAGTTACGGGACTAGCGGGAGTAGGGGTGAGCAGTTCTTC; v_gene: TRBV6-2/TRBV6-3; j_gene: TRBJ2-1; d_gene: TRBD2; abundance: -
CDR3aa: CASTPARGNTEAFF; CDR3nt: TGTGCCAGCACCCCCGCGAGGGGGAACACTGAAGCTTTCTTT; v_gene: TRBV5-5; j_gene: TRBJ1-1; d_gene: -; abundance: -